Listed here are 7 T cell receptor beta chains from one sample, sequenced in a study of T cell changes during pregnancy in multiple sclerosis. Some clones are missing from TCRdb's copy, which holds only in-frame ones; the method was immunoSEQ multiplex PCR. This sample carries around 120,000 clones, 80% to 95% of them seen once, and the ten largest clones take less than 4%. The sequencing here drew on peripheral blood, taken after pregnancy. The receptor source for this set is a female donor with multiple sclerosis, enrolled in a pregnancy study.

Comments on this clone: Different DNA sequences within this sample yield the same CDR3. The chain links TRBV30 to TRBJ1-1; a possible D gene is TRBD1 (6 bases). Trimming pared 0 bases from V and 2 bases from J, leaving 7 bases between. Germline CDR1 and CDR2: GTSNPN and SVGIG (reference sequence). This CDR3 spans 13 amino acids. As DNA, the CDR3 is TGTGCCTGGAGTGTACAGGGAAACACTGAAGCTTTCTTT. It specifies CAWSVQGNTEAFF.

The chain is built from TRBV5-6 and TRBJ2-7; no reliable D call. There are 14 residues in the CDR3. From germline, CDR1 is SGHDT and CDR2 YYEEEE. The V gene lost 4 bases and the J gene lost 3 bases, with 14 bases spanning the gap. The CDR3 coding sequence is TGTGCCAGCAGCCCCCTCTTGGTTAGCTACGAGCAGTACTTC. Amino acid sequence: CASSPLLVSYEQYF.

The J gene is TRBJ2-7, the V gene TRBV6-5, with 11 bases fitting TRBD1. This CDR3 is 14 amino acids long. Germline V gene lookup returns CDR1 MNHEY and CDR2 SVGAGI. The ends lost 6 bases at V and 4 bases at J; junction bases unmatched: 5. The DNA of the CDR3 is TGTGCCAGCAGCCAGGACAGGGGGCTTTACGAGCAGTACTTC. Translated, it gives CASSQDRGLYEQYF.

In this sample, this clone turned up a few times. The J gene is TRBJ1-2, the V gene TRBV18; the match to TRBD1 covers 7 bases. V lost 0 bases and J lost 2; bases outside the gene matches: 6. The CDR3 has 16 amino acids. Germline-derived CDR1 and CDR2 are KGHSH and LQKENI. The CDR3 is CASSPPAGTDNYGYTF. DNA for the CDR3: TGTGCCAGCTCACCACCGGCCGGGACAGACAACTATGGCTACACCTTC.

The chain links TRBV10-3 to TRBJ1-4, with a possible D match to TRBD1 (5 bases). Trimming removed 5 bases from V and 7 bases from J, with 14 bases in between. The CDR3 is 14 residues long. Germline V gene lookup returns CDR1 ENHRY and CDR2 SYGVKD. In DNA form, the CDR3 reads TGTGCCATCAGTCCTGGGGGGAACGGTGAAAAACTGTTTTTT. Its protein product is CAISPGGNGEKLFF.

The rearrangement links TRBV19 to TRBJ1-5, with D perhaps TRBD1 (5 bases). This CDR3 has 16 amino acids. Germline V gives CDR1 LNHDA, CDR2 SQIVND (reference sequence). V was pared by 2 bases and J by 1 base, with 12 bases between. This CDR3 reads CASSINDAGSNQPQHF. CDR3 sequence (DNA): TGTGCCAGTAGTATAAATGACGCAGGGAGCAATCAGCCCCAGCATTTT. Based on the CDR3 plus reference TRBV19 and TRBJ1-5, the full variable domain is DGGITQSPKYLFRKEGQNVTLSCEQNLNHDAMYWYRQDPGQGLRLIYYSQIVNDFQKGDIAEGYSVSREKKESFPLTVTSAQKNPTAFYLCASSINDAGSNQPQHFGDGTRLSIL.

The V gene is TRBV7-2, the J gene TRBJ2-5, with 8 bases aligning to TRBD2. Germline assignment: CDR1 SGHTA and CDR2 FQGNSA. The CDR3 is made up of 15 amino acids. V gave up 7 bases and J gave up 2 bases; unmatched junction bases: 9. The CDR3 reads CASTKGAGGQETQYF. For the CDR3, the DNA is TGTGCCAGCACCAAGGGTGCGGGGGGTCAAGAGACCCAGTACTTC.